These 23 T cell receptor beta chains share one sample of origin, sequenced in a study of blood T cell repertoires in COVID-19. The protocol was immunoSEQ multiplex PCR, while the TCRdb copy is restricted to in-frame clones and leaves out a portion. This table has 250,000 or so clones, 80% to 90% appearing once. The specimen was PBMCs or T cells enriched from blood (not recorded which). The origin of the receptors is a woman aged 25-40 years with acute COVID-19.

This clone was seen a few times. This chain uses TRBV12-3 or TRBV12-4 with TRBJ2-7; 9 nucleotides match TRBD1. V lost 5 bases and J lost 2; bases outside the gene matches: 1. The CDR3 has 13 residues. The CDR3 loop is CASSRQGAYEQYF. CDR3 DNA: TGTGCCAGCAGTAGACAGGGGGCCTACGAGCAGTACTTC.

The chain joins TRBV11-3 to TRBJ1-1, with a tentative D call TRBD1 (6 bases). Germline CDR1 SGHNT, CDR2 YENEEA. V was clipped by 7 bases and J by 1 base, with 13 bases between them. This CDR3 comprises 14 residues. CDR3 sequence (DNA): TGTGCCAGCACCCAGGGGCCAGAGAACACTGAAGCTTTCTTT. It is translated as CASTQGPENTEAFF.

The V call is TRBV19, the J call TRBJ2-5; 14 bases match TRBD2. The CDR3 is 16 residues long. CDR1 LNHDA and CDR2 SQIVND come from the germline V gene (reference sequence). Germline trimming cut 5 bases from V and 6 bases from J; bases unmatched to any gene: 8. The CDR3 sequence: CASSPWTSGGSKTQYF. The DNA of the CDR3 is TGTGCCAGTAGTCCTTGGACTAGCGGGGGGTCTAAGACCCAGTACTTC.

This sequence joins TRBV15 and TRBJ1-4, with D possibly TRBD1 on 5 matching bases. This CDR3 is 16 amino acids long. V was pared by 0 bases and J by 4 bases, with 12 bases between. Per the germline V gene, CDR1 is LNHNV and CDR2 is YYDKDF (reference sequence). CDR3 nucleotide sequence: TGTGCCACCAGCAGAGATCAGGGCACCTTTAATGAAAAACTGTTTTTT. It translates to CATSRDQGTFNEKLFF.

The chain has TRBV27 and TRBJ1-2, with D possibly TRBD1 on 6 matching bases. CDR3 length: 14 amino acids. CDR1 and CDR2 from the germline V gene are MNHEY and SMNVEV (reference sequence). The V gene lost 6 bases and the J gene lost 8 bases, with 19 bases spanning the gap. CDR3 protein: CASSLLGGQGGYTF. For the CDR3, the DNA is TGTGCCAGCAGCCTTCTCGGTGGGCAGGGGGGCTACACCTTC.

J is TRBJ2-5 and V is TRBV6-6; TRBD2 aligns across 8 bases. Trimming took 2 bases from V and 2 from J; bases not matched to a gene: 4. There are 15 residues in the CDR3. Germline V CDR1 and CDR2: MNHNY, SVGAGI (reference sequence). The CDR3 is CASSYLTSGQETQYF. As DNA, the CDR3 is TGTGCCAGCAGTTACCTCACTAGCGGACAAGAGACCCAGTACTTC.

The genes are TRBV18 and TRBJ2-1; 9 bases match TRBD1. Germline V gives CDR1 KGHSH, CDR2 LQKENI. The CDR3 extends over 16 amino acids. V gave up 2 bases and J gave up 6 bases; unmatched junction bases: 8. CDR3 in DNA: TGTGCCAGCTCACCAACCGGGACAGGGAGGGTCAATGAGCAGTTCTTC. Protein sequence: CASSPTGTGRVNEQFF.

V usage is TRBV7-8 and J usage is TRBJ1-2; D remains unclear. This CDR3 is 14 amino acids long. CDR1 and CDR2 (germline): SGHVS, FQNEAQ. With 0 bases removed from V and 0 bases from J, the gap between germline ends came to 5 bases. The CDR3 is CASSLAAANYGYTF. The DNA for the CDR3 is TGTGCCAGCAGCTTAGCCGCAGCTAACTATGGCTACACCTTC.

CDR3 bases: TGTGCCAGCAGCCAAGCCAATTTCCAGGGGCCCACCACTGAAGCTTTCTTT. Amino acids: CASSQANFQGPTTEAFF. This chain joins TRBV3-1 (or the pseudogene TRBV3-2) and TRBJ1-1, with D possibly TRBD1 on 6 matching bases. The germline V gene encodes CDR1 LGHDT and CDR2 YNNKEL (reference sequence). The V end was cut by 1 base, the J end by 4 bases, with 19 bases between. The CDR3 runs 17 residues.

This clone has just one count. The V call is TRBV5-1, the J call TRBJ1-6; no clear D. This CDR3 is built from 16 residues. Trimming shortened V by 0 bases and J by 10 bases, and 17 bases separated the two germline ends. Germline CDR1 is SGHRS and CDR2 is YFSETQ. The CDR3: CASSLALSRLGSPLHF. The CDR3, as DNA: TGCGCCAGCAGCTTGGCCCTTAGCCGCCTTGGATCACCCCTCCACTTT.

This chain joins TRBV27 and TRBJ1-5, with a tentative D call TRBD1 (6 bases). Germline CDR1 and CDR2: MNHEY and SMNVEV (reference sequence). The V end lost 3 bases, the J end lost 4 bases, and 13 bases lay between the germline ends. This CDR3 region has 15 residues. This CDR3 reads CASSFVGARNQPQHF. Written as DNA, the CDR3 is TGTGCCAGCAGTTTTGTGGGGGCACGGAATCAGCCCCAGCATTTT.

The genes are TRBV10-3 and TRBJ2-7; D is uncertain. CDR3 size: 15 residues. The V and J ends lost 0 bases and 0 bases respectively, with 9 bases between them. Germline CDR1 reads ENHRY; CDR2 reads SYGVKD. In DNA form, the CDR3 reads TGTGCCATCAGTGAGTCGAGGCAGTACTCCTACGAGCAGTACTTC. It codes for CAISESRQYSYEQYF.

This chain joins TRBV19 and TRBJ2-4; TRBD2 agrees at 7 bases. From germline, CDR1 is LNHDA and CDR2 SQIVND (reference sequence). CDR3 length: 17 amino acids. V shed 8 bases, J shed 7 bases, and the junction held 20 bases outside the gene matches. CDR3 DNA sequence: TGTGCCAGTTGCCCCCGCGGGGGAAGAGAATGGGGGAACATTCAGTACTTC. It codes for CASCPRGGREWGNIQYF.

This chain links TRBV5-6 with TRBJ1-1; possible D gene TRBD1, 5 bases. This CDR3 contains 12 residues. The germline gives CDR1 SGHDT, CDR2 YYEEEE. The germline V and J ends were trimmed by 4 bases and 4 bases, with 8 bases remaining between them. The CDR3 protein is CASSITGTEAFF. The CDR3 DNA reads as TGTGCCAGCAGCATAACAGGCACTGAAGCTTTCTTT.

This chain connects TRBV5-1 to TRBJ2-7; 9 bases line up with TRBD1. The germline gives CDR1 SGHRS, CDR2 YFSETQ. The CDR3 runs to 16 residues. With V trimmed by 2 bases and J by 0 bases, 6 bases remained unmatched. DNA for the CDR3: TGCGCCAGCAGCTTAGCCCGGGACAGGGTCTCCTACGAGCAGTACTTC. Encoded protein: CASSLARDRVSYEQYF. The variable domain in full, completed from reference TRBV5-1 and TRBJ2-7, reads KAGVTQTPRYLIKTRGQQVTLSCSPISGHRSVSWYQQTPGQGLQFLFEYFSETQRNKGNFPGRFSGRQFSNSRSEMNVSTLELGDSALYLCASSLARDRVSYEQYFGPGTRLTVT.

The chain joins TRBV5-1 to TRBJ2-5, with D perhaps matching TRBD1 (5 bases). Looked up from germline, CDR1 is SGHRS and CDR2 is YFSETQ. V lost 0 bases and J 3 bases, leaving 9 bases between the germline ends. This CDR3 is built from 14 residues. CDR3 residues: CASSLGEGEETQYF. Here the CDR3 DNA reads TGCGCCAGCAGCTTGGGGGAAGGGGAAGAGACCCAGTACTTC.

This clone is a singleton in its sample. V usage is TRBV5-1 and J usage is TRBJ1-5; D is uncertain. The CDR3 is 13 amino acids. Per the germline V gene, CDR1 is SGHRS and CDR2 is YFSETQ. The ends were cut back, 1 base at V and 4 bases at J, with 6 bases in the middle. CDR3 nucleotide sequence: TGCGCCAGCAGCTTGCGCGGGAATCAGCCCCAGCATTTT. This gives the protein CASSLRGNQPQHF.

This clone was seen a handful of times. Germline and junction disagree at one end, which may indicate a read error. V is TRBV28 and J is TRBJ1-3; 7 bases agree with TRBD1. The CDR3 spans 14 residues. Germline CDR1 MDHEN, CDR2 SYDVKM. In DNA, the CDR3 is TGTGCCAGCAGCTCCCCGGGACAGCCAAACTCCATATATTTT. Translation gives CASSSPGQPNSIYF.

This clone was recorded many times. The chain carries TRBV4-2 and TRBJ2-5; 11 bases are shared with TRBD2. Losses at the gene ends were 0 bases for V and 5 bases for J; bases not matched to a gene: 11. The CDR3 consists of 18 residues. Germline assignment: CDR1 LGHNA and CDR2 YNFKEQ. The CDR3 reads CASSQDGLAGGGWETQYF. The CDR3 DNA reads as TGTGCCAGCAGCCAAGATGGGCTAGCGGGGGGAGGTTGGGAGACCCAGTACTTC.

This clone occurred once. The CDR3 DNA reads as TGTGCCAGCAGCTTAGTCGGGAGCCCCTACAATGAGCAGTTCTTC. Translating gives CASSLVGSPYNEQFF. The chain couples TRBV7-2 to TRBJ2-1, with D possibly being TRBD2 (6 bases). Trimming removed 1 base from V and 2 bases from J, with 9 bases in between. The CDR3 runs 15 residues. Germline CDR1 reads SGHTA; CDR2 reads FQGNSA.

V is TRBV4-1 and J is TRBJ2-2; tentative D call: TRBD1 (5 bases). This CDR3 is built from 15 residues. Germline V CDR1 and CDR2: MGHRA, YSYEKL. Between the trimmed V and J ends, which lost 1 base and 6 bases, there was a span of 12 bases. In nucleotides, the CDR3 is TGCGCCAGCAGCCAAGGGCCATCGACAGCCGGGGAGCTGTTTTTT. Translation gives CASSQGPSTAGELFF.

The J gene is TRBJ1-2, the V gene TRBV18; tentative D call: TRBD1 (5 bases). The CDR3 extends over 15 amino acids. V was pared by 2 bases and J by 4 bases, with 14 bases between. In germline, CDR1 is KGHSH, CDR2 LQKENI. CDR3 nucleotide sequence: TGTGCCAGCTCACCAGGCCAGGGAGGGACCTATGGCTACACCTTC. Its protein is CASSPGQGGTYGYTF.

V and J are TRBV19 and TRBJ1-2; no reliable D call. The CDR3 is 14 residues long. Looked up from germline, CDR1 is LNHDA and CDR2 is SQIVND (reference sequence). The ends were cut back, 5 bases at V and 8 bases at J, with 18 bases in the middle. CDR3 sequence (DNA): TGTGCCAGTAGTCACGACACGGGCTCGGGAGGCTACACCTTC. It translates to CASSHDTGSGGYTF.